A selection of T cell receptor beta chains follows, all from one sample in a study of shared clonotypes between healthy human individuals. The data were produced by immunoSEQ multiplex PCR, yet TCRdb's version contains in-frame clones alone and is incomplete. Of some 2,500,000 clones in the sample, 85% to 95% were seen once. Sample: naive CD4+ T cells from PBMCs. These TCRs come from a man between 18 and 29 years old in good health. Some clones in this sample may be carry-over from other donors' samples. Each CDR3 is given with its conserved first and last residue. A D gene is named only where the DNA matches it firmly. Clone size is not always given. Where it is, it says once, few, many or a class for expanded clones.

CDR3 protein | CDR3 DNA | J gene | CDR3 length | D gene | V gene | clone size
CASSRTTYEQYF | TGTGCCAGCAGTCGGACCACCTACGAGCAGTACTTC | TRBJ2-7 | 12 | . | TRBV28 | few
CASSQGFSGELFF | TGCGCCAGCAGCCAAGGGTTCTCCGGGGAGCTGTTTTTT | TRBJ2-2 | 13 | . | TRBV4-3 | .
CASKGGLSGNTIYF | TGTGCCAGCAAGGGAGGCCTCTCTGGAAACACCATATATTTT | TRBJ1-3 | 14 | . | TRBV27 | .
CSARNTGELFF | TGCAGCGCTCGTAACACCGGGGAGCTGTTTTTT | TRBJ2-2 | 11 | . | TRBV29-1 | .
CASSFGAPSETQYF | TGTGCCAGCAGTTTTGGGGCCCCCAGCGAGACCCAGTACTTC | TRBJ2-5 | 14 | . | TRBV28 | .
CASSYRQGAPNTEAFF | TGTGCCAGCAGCTACCGACAGGGGGCGCCGAACACTGAAGCTTTCTTT | TRBJ1-1 | 16 | TRBD1 | TRBV7-9 | .
CASRRTGIGGYTF | TGTGCCAGCAGAAGGACAGGGATCGGTGGCTACACCTTC | TRBJ1-2 | 13 | TRBD1 | TRBV5-5 | .
CASSSSLGRTQYF | TGTGCCAGTAGTTCAAGCTTAGGACGTACGCAGTATTTT | TRBJ2-3 | 13 | . | TRBV19 | .
CASSASPGGPAADTQYF | TGCGCCAGCAGCGCTTCCCCAGGGGGCCCGGCAGCAGATACGCAGTATTTT | TRBJ2-3 | 17 | TRBD1 | TRBV5-1 | .
CASSLASGSLNEQFF | TGTGCCAGCAGCTTGGCTAGCGGTTCCCTCAATGAGCAGTTCTTC | TRBJ2-1 | 15 | TRBD2 | TRBV5-4 | .
CAWSAHGSPNTGELFF | TGTGCCTGGAGTGCCCACGGGAGTCCGAACACCGGGGAGCTGTTTTTT | TRBJ2-2 | 16 | . | TRBV30 | .
CASSPGQVSGNEQFF | TGTGCCAGCAGCCCAGGACAGGTCTCGGGCAATGAGCAGTTCTTC | TRBJ2-1 | 15 | TRBD1 | TRBV6-5 | .
CASSLSDRGRYGYTF | TGTGCCAGCAGTCTATCCGACAGGGGAAGGTATGGCTACACCTTC | TRBJ1-2 | 15 | TRBD1 | TRBV28 | .
CASSLAGTGGETQYF | TGTGCCAGCAGCTTAGCCGGGACAGGGGGAGAGACCCAGTACTTC | TRBJ2-5 | 15 | TRBD1 | TRBV7-3 | .
CASSVGLAGDTQYF | TGTGCCAGCAGCGTGGGACTAGCGGGAGATACGCAGTATTTT | TRBJ2-3 | 14 | TRBD2 | TRBV2 | .
CASSPGLATDTQYF | TGTGCCAGCAGCCCCGGACTAGCGACAGATACGCAGTATTTT | TRBJ2-3 | 14 | TRBD2 | TRBV7-2 | .
CASSPERTSEAFF | TGTGCCAGCTCACCAGAAAGGACCTCTGAAGCTTTCTTT | TRBJ1-1 | 13 | . | TRBV18 | .
CAWRGAENEQFF | TGTGCCTGGAGGGGCGCAGAAAATGAGCAGTTCTTC | TRBJ2-1 | 12 | . | TRBV30 | once
CASSGRLGGRPYNEQFF | TGTGCCAGCAGTGGGCGTTTGGGGGGGCGACCTTACAATGAGCAGTTCTTC | TRBJ2-1 | 17 | . | TRBV6-1 | once
CASSAPGLAGGKQYF | TGTGCCAGCAGCGCCCCGGGACTAGCGGGGGGGAAGCAGTATTTT | TRBJ2-3 | 15 | TRBD2 | TRBV7-8 | .
CASGSHSVVTEAFF | TGTGCCAGCGGGTCCCATTCAGTCGTCACTGAAGCTTTCTTT | TRBJ1-1 | 14 | . | TRBV27 | .
CASTADGSRSGYTF | TGTGCCAGCACAGCCGACGGAAGCCGCTCTGGCTACACCTTC | TRBJ1-2 | 14 | . | TRBV28 | once
CASSLGQGTVEQYF | TGCGCCAGCAGCTTGGGACAGGGGACCGTCGAGCAGTACTTC | TRBJ2-7 | 14 | TRBD1 | TRBV5-1 | .
CASSSARQGRGYGYTF | TGTGCCAGCAGCTCCGCTCGACAGGGAAGAGGCTATGGCTACACCTTC | TRBJ1-2 | 16 | TRBD1 | TRBV7-9 | once
CASSDRALTYEQYF | TGTGCCAGCAGCGACCGGGCCCTGACCTACGAGCAGTACTTC | TRBJ2-7 | 14 | . | TRBV7-9 | .
CASSLRGTYNEQFF | TGTGCCAGCAGCTTGAGGGGCACCTACAATGAGCAGTTCTTC | TRBJ2-1 | 14 | . | TRBV5-4 | .